These T cell receptor beta chains were read from a single sample in a study of T-cell reconstitution after alpha-beta-depleted transplantation in children. TCRdb reprocessed the PCR reads via MiXCR and lists one record per CDR3 protein. The data hold nearly 400,000 distinct CDR3 sequences, with 20% observed a single time. The sample in question was PBMCs from the stem cell graft donor, obtained from the stem cell graft. Source of these receptors: a human donor who donated a stem cell graft to a child with acute myeloid leukemia. The conserved cysteine and the conserved F or W are not part of the CDR3 here. The order of the fields is V gene, J gene, CDR3 protein.

TRBV10-3	TRBJ1-1	AISRTGTGDTEAF
TRBV4-3	TRBJ1-5	ASSQDLGQPQH
TRBV12-3/TRBV12-4	TRBJ1-4	ASSIYRDRGFEKLF
TRBV4-1	TRBJ2-5	ASRVVGLETQY
TRBV29-1	TRBJ2-1	SVEVWGGKEQF
TRBV5-5	TRBJ2-2	ASSLGQTTGELF
TRBV5-1	TRBJ2-1	ASSLVLAGGIEQF
TRBV28	TRBJ2-3	ASTGQGGTDTQY
TRBV20-1	TRBJ2-1	SARDMVLAGVYEQF
TRBV5-1	TRBJ2-3	ASTVRDFDQSVPPDTQY
TRBV5-1	TRBJ2-7	ASSYSGRTGTYEQY
TRBV28	TRBJ2-7	ASSLWGSGSYEQY
TRBV20-1	TRBJ2-3	SARDPAGAGTQY
TRBV5-1	TRBJ2-4	ASSLAGGQVAKNIQY
TRBV2	TRBJ2-1	ASSALEGSYNEQF
TRBV20-1	TRBJ2-1	SARGLAGVNGEQF
TRBV4-1	TRBJ2-5	ASSQGGSEYQETQY
TRBV12-3/TRBV12-4	TRBJ2-1	ASSFTQGNEQF
TRBV29-1	TRBJ2-7	SVVIGTGGLEQY
TRBV28	TRBJ2-5	ASTGDVETQY
TRBV27	TRBJ2-7	ASSRIDRGHEQY
TRBV25-1	TRBJ2-5	ASLRETQY
TRBV12-5	TRBJ2-1	ASAPNMNEQF
TRBV24-1	TRBJ2-2	ATSDTAQGAVFPTTGELF
TRBV12-3/TRBV12-4	TRBJ1-2	ASSPAGTKPANYGYT
TRBV20-1	TRBJ2-3	SAGIAGVTDTQY
TRBV11-1	TRBJ1-1	ASSLMLTAEAF
TRBV12-3/TRBV12-4	TRBJ2-3	ASSTRDSFKASTDTQY
TRBV29-1	TRBJ2-3	SVAEGRQSSTDTQY